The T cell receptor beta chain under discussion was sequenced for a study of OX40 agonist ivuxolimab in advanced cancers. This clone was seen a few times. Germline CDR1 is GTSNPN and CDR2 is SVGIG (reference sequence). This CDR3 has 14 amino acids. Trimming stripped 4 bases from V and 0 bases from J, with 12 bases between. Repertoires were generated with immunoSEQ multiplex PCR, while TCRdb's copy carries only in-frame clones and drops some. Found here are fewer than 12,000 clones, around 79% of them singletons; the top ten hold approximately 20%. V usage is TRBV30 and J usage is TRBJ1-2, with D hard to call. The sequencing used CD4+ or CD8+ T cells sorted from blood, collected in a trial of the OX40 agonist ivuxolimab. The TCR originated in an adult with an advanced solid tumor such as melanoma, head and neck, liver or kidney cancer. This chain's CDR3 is CAWKSGPTNYGYTF. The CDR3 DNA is TGTGCCTGGAAGAGTGGGCCAACTAACTATGGCTACACCTTC.